The source of this TCR beta chain is a study of shared clonotypes between healthy human individuals. Clones were read by immunoSEQ multiplex PCR, and TCRdb kept only the in-frame ones, dropping some. The data hold more than 2 million clones, with roughly 94% observed a single time. The CDR3 contains 14 residues. V dropped 5 bases and J dropped 3 bases, with 11 bases sitting between them. Germline lookup yields CDR1 SEHNR and CDR2 FQNEAQ (reference sequence). The naive CD8 population came from CD45RO-negative cells selected for CCR7, without terminally differentiated effector memory CD45RA+ cells. Sequencing input: naive CD8+ T cells sorted from blood. The origin of this receptor is a man aged 18-30 years in good health. The chain has TRBV7-9 and TRBJ1-5; no clear D gene. CDR3 in amino acids: CASSLTESNQPQHF. The CDR3 bases are TGTGCCAGCAGCCTTACAGAGTCCAATCAGCCCCAGCATTTT.